This TCR beta chain was identified during a study of cytomegalovirus exposure and HLA in healthy donors. A multiplex PCR was run with 60 Vbeta primers and 13 Jbeta primers. Assay used: immunoSEQ multiplex PCR; TCRdb lists only in-frame clones, some missing. The table has over 150,000 clones, about 80% seen once. Trimming stripped 5 bases from V and 6 bases from J, with 19 bases between. CDR1 and CDR2 from the germline V gene are SGHAT and FQNNGV. The CDR3 loop spans 15 amino acids. The origin of this receptor is a man aged 18 to 29 in good health and CMV-seronegative. The sequenced sample was PBMCs. The chain employs TRBV11-2 and TRBJ1-1; D unresolved. The DNA of the CDR3 is TGTGCCAGCAGCCATCAGGTCGACTGGGAGGCTGAAGCTTTCTTT. Residues: CASSHQVDWEAEAFF.